This entry concerns a single TCR beta chain. Its antigen is not identified. The source of the sample is a study of regulatory T cells in long-lasting Graves disease. Whole-study results and caveats: Under persistent disease, TRBV28, TRBJ1-2 and TRBJ2-5 were used preferentially.

iRepertoire HTBI primers and Arm-PCR of CDR3 regions built TCR beta libraries. TCRdb processed the multiplex PCR reads anew with MiXCR; each CDR3 protein has one entry. Here the sample spans roughly 560,000 distinct CDR3 sequences, around 11% being singletons. The time point was: newly diagnosed GD, antithyroid drugs for less than 3 months. Construction of the TCR library relied on RNA isolated from PBMCs. Clinicians diagnosed Graves' disease using American Thyroid Association guidelines. CDR1 and CDR2 from the germline V gene are MDHEN and SYDVKM. Deletions cut 5 bases from V and 6 bases from J, with 14 bases between. The CDR3 totals 14 residues. The same sample was also used in a study of T cells in Graves' hyperthyroidism and ophthalmopathy.

The clonotype was recovered from a woman in her twenties or thirties with Graves disease. This sample comprised peripheral blood mononuclear cells (PBMCs), obtained at new diagnosis, from a patient treated with antithyroid drugs. The chain links TRBV28 to TRBJ2-4; perhaps D is TRBD1 or TRBD2 (6 bases each). The CDR3 spells CASSITGRRNIQYF. The CDR3, as DNA: TGTGCCAGCAGTATCACAGGGAGGAGAAACATTCAGTACTTC.